The table lists the clone carrying this T cell receptor beta chain with a few counts. V shed 7 bases and J shed 8 bases, with 13 bases lying between them. From germline, CDR1 is KGHDR and CDR2 SFDVKD. The CDR3 spans 12 residues. This record comes from a study of T-cell memory formation after mild COVID-19. TCRdb re-called the 5' RACE reads with MiXCR, one entry per CDR3 protein. The sample lists around 320,000 distinct CDR3 sequences, under 30% occurring once. Input material: PBMCs or a T cell subset sorted from them (not recorded which). The chain couples TRBV24-1 to TRBJ1-1, with D perhaps TRBD1 (5 bases). The clonotype originates from an adult woman who had mild COVID-19 (a few samples of this study predate the infection). Cell type and time point are not known. CDR3 loop: CATRTGRSEAFF. For the CDR3, the DNA is TGTGCCACCAGAACAGGACGGTCGGAAGCTTTCTTT.